This TCR beta chain was sequenced during a study of cytomegalovirus exposure and HLA in healthy donors (dated 2017 in TCRdb). About the investigation overall: According to a later analysis, one platform produced both the roughly 130 validation repertoires and the 620 or so repertoires of the first cohort. The study aimed to test whether signatures of past pathogen exposure could be identified by cataloging public T cell receptors. Along with the approximately 650-subject first cohort, a separate validation cohort of over a hundred different subjects was used. The study combined high-throughput TCR immunosequencing, statistical association of individual TCRs with disease status, and machine learning to predict cytomegalovirus infection status. Findings and caveats that apply to the study as a whole: The validation cohort had no HLA typing available for a later analysis, so co-occurrence within that cohort was assessed over all 130 or so repertoires. Most TCR sequences were seen in very few donors, while some public TCRs were found in many individuals. It was suggested by the authors that the approach could potentially be generalized to other disease states and immunological phenotypes. A total of about 180 TCR beta chains were listed by the study as associated with cytomegalovirus. The classifier was reported to diagnose cytomegalovirus status with high specificity and sensitivity in both the original and validation cohorts. Of the cluster scores, approximately 94% were above 0 in a later analysis, which found that TCRs clustered in the first cohort also tended to co-occur in the 120 validation repertoires. In vitro tests confirmed that a few of the cytomegalovirus-associated TCR beta chains recognize cytomegalovirus antigens.

Libraries were constructed by the immunoSEQ multiplex PCR assay. The authors' pipeline ran thus. A statistical classification framework was built to diagnose cytomegalovirus status from the catalog of TCR beta chain sequences. Sourced from immuneACCESS, this table was stored by TCRdb with only in-frame sequences that have V and J called. A share of the clones is absent; for the studies checked, an unresolved V gene accounts for under half, and the remainder has no known explanation. V and J calls and clone size are as listed in that table; D and trimming were resolved from the DNA. The sample table shows about 150,000 clones, and about 89% are seen once. In total, the top ten clones hold approximately 3.2% of the sample. Donors formed part of the validation cohort, which comprised about 130 subjects and was distinct from the first cohort of 666 subjects. The CDR3 goes from the cysteine to the phenylalanine over 15 residues. The entry retains the CDR3 DNA only, 45 bases that are in frame from base 1. Sequences LNHDA (CDR1) and SQIVND (CDR2) are obtained from the germline V gene (reference sequence). Trimming removed 0 bases from V and 8 bases from J, leaving 13 bases between the germline ends.

As regards this clone: Its antigen has not been determined. Nothing much larger sits one base from this clone, and base qualities are not available.

The clonotype comes from a woman aged 18 to 35 in good health and CMV-seropositive. The rearranged segments are TRBV19 and TRBJ1-4; matching of 5 bases hints at TRBD1 as the D gene. Sequenced: PBMCs. The DNA is as follows: TGTGCCAGTAGTATAGACAGGGATCCGTGGGAAAAACTGTTTTTT. Its translation reads: CASSIDRDPWEKLFF.